Listed below are T cell receptor beta chains from one sample, sequenced in a study of T cells in Graves' hyperthyroidism and ophthalmopathy. TCRdb re-called the multiplex PCR reads through MiXCR, storing one row per CDR3 protein. Of 400,000 to 500,000 distinct CDR3 sequences listed, 14% are singletons. Sequencing was carried out using blood. The receptors stem from a woman younger than 35 with Graves' hyperthyroidism. The CDR3 runs from the conserved cysteine through the conserved F or W. A D gene is named only where the DNA matches it firmly. Some rows have no size entry. The others give once, few or many, or a class for an expanded clone.

d_gene	v_gene	j_gene	abundance	CDR3nt	CDR3aa
NA	TRBV5-1	TRBJ1-5	few	TGCGCCAGCAGCTTGGTCACCGGGCAGCCCCAGCATTTT	CASSLVTGQPQHF
TRBD1	TRBV11-2	TRBJ1-1	NA	TGTGCCAGCAGCTTAATACCGGGACAGGGAATCAACACTGAAGCTTTCTTT	CASSLIPGQGINTEAFF
TRBD2	TRBV3-1	TRBJ2-7	many	TGTGCCAGCAGCCAAATGGCGGGAGAGCCCTACGAGCAGTACTTC	CASSQMAGEPYEQYF
TRBD1	TRBV12-3/TRBV12-4	TRBJ1-2	many	TGTGCCAGCAGTTTCGGGACAGGGGATCAGATATACTATGGCTACACCTTC	CASSFGTGDQIYYGYTF
NA	TRBV19	TRBJ2-3	NA	TGTGCCAGTAGTATAGCTTCGACAGGCGGCACAGATACGCAGTATTTT	CASSIASTGGTDTQYF
TRBD1	TRBV11-3	TRBJ2-1	many	TGTGCCAGCAGCTTAGTTGGGACAGGGGACAATGAGCAGTTCTTC	CASSLVGTGDNEQFF
TRBD2	TRBV7-9	TRBJ2-2	few	TGTGCCAGCAGCCTGGGGGGGGACCCGCTGTTTTTT	CASSLGGDPLFF
TRBD1	TRBV30	TRBJ2-5	many	TGTGCCTGGGGGCGGACAGGGTCGGGGGAGACCCAGTACTTC	CAWGRTGSGETQYF
TRBD2	TRBV11-3	TRBJ2-5	many	TGTGCCAGCAGCTTATGGTCCCCGACAGGACTAGCGGGAGGGGAGACCCAGTACTTC	CASSLWSPTGLAGGETQYF
NA	TRBV29-1	TRBJ2-1	many	TGCAGCGTTGAGAGTAGGGGGGCGGACAATGAGCAGTTCTTC	CSVESRGADNEQFF
NA	TRBV14	TRBJ1-2	many	TGTGCCAGCAGCCAAGAAGGGACAATTTCCCCCTACACCTTC	CASSQEGTISPYTF
NA	TRBV15	TRBJ1-1	many	TGTGCCACCAGCCGTCGGTCGAACACTGAAGCTTTCTTT	CATSRRSNTEAFF
NA	TRBV7-9	TRBJ1-2	many	TGTGCCAGCAGCTTTGATTACAGGAGCTATGGCTACACCTTC	CASSFDYRSYGYTF
TRBD2	TRBV20-1	TRBJ2-1	NA	TGCAGTGCTAGAGATCTTGAGAAAACGGGGGGCAATGAGCAGTTCTTC	CSARDLEKTGGNEQFF
NA	TRBV25-1	TRBJ2-3	many	TGTGCCAGCAGTGAATCACGAGAAGGGAGCACAGATACGCAGTATTTT	CASSESREGSTDTQYF
NA	TRBV7-9	TRBJ1-4	few	TGTGCCAGCAGCACCGACAGGAGGTTCAATGAAAAACTGTTTTTT	CASSTDRRFNEKLFF
TRBD2	TRBV11-1	TRBJ2-1	many	TGTGCCAGCAGCTTAGCGCGGTTTAGCGGGAGCCTGGATGAGCAGTTCTTC	CASSLARFSGSLDEQFF
NA	TRBV2	TRBJ1-6	many	TGTGCCAGCAGTGAAAGTGGGAATTCACCCCTCCACTTT	CASSESGNSPLHF
TRBD1	TRBV5-4	TRBJ2-7	many	TGTGCCAGCAGCACGGGACAGTCCTACGAGCAGTACTTC	CASSTGQSYEQYF
NA	TRBV19	TRBJ2-1	few	TGTGCCAGTAGTATAGAGCCGTACAATGAGCAGTTCTTC	CASSIEPYNEQFF
TRBD2	TRBV5-1	TRBJ2-5	NA	TGCGCCAGCAGCTTGGCCGATACTAGCGGAAAAGAGACCCAGTACTTC	CASSLADTSGKETQYF
TRBD1	TRBV12-3/TRBV12-4	TRBJ1-1	few	TGTGCCAGCAGATTCAACAGGGGTGGGAATTCAGGCACTGAAGCTTTCTTT	CASRFNRGGNSGTEAFF
TRBD2	TRBV7-9	TRBJ2-3	few	TGTGCCAGCAGCTTAGAAGAGAGGCTAGCGGGAGACCCAGATACGCAGTATTTT	CASSLEERLAGDPDTQYF
NA	TRBV10-3	TRBJ2-2	many	TGTGCCATCAGTCTCGGGCAGAACACCGGGGAGCTGTTTTTT	CAISLGQNTGELFF
TRBD1	TRBV2	TRBJ1-1	many	TGTGCCAGCAGTAAAAGGAGGGACAGTGAAGCTTTCTTT	CASSKRRDSEAFF
TRBD2	TRBV11-2	TRBJ2-5	NA	TGTGCCAGCAGCTTTCTTTCGTCGGGACTAGTTGGGACCCAGTACTTC	CASSFLSSGLVGTQYF
NA	TRBV2	TRBJ1-4	NA	TGTGCCAGCAGTGTAGTTTGGGTAGGGGAAAAACTGTTTTTT	CASSVVWVGEKLFF
NA	TRBV27	TRBJ2-7	NA	TGTGCCAGCAGCTCCTACTCGGAGCAGTACTTC	CASSSYSEQYF
TRBD1	TRBV30	TRBJ2-1	many	TGTGCCTGGAAGGGACAGGGGAAGGGCAATGAGCAGTTCTTC	CAWKGQGKGNEQFF